This passage covers 9 T cell receptor beta chains from one sample sequenced in a study of glioma-infiltrating T cells after dendritic cell vaccination. Clones were read by immunoSEQ multiplex PCR, and TCRdb kept only the in-frame ones, dropping some. Here the sample spans roughly 10,000 clones, around 84% being singletons. Time point denoted: after dendritic cell vaccination, including at tumor progression/relapse. Here the sequenced sample was blood, taken after dendritic cell vaccination. Receptor source: a human donor with glioblastoma.

The gene calls are TRBV9 and TRBJ1-4; 7 bases line up with TRBD1. The CDR3 is 15 amino acids. The germline V gene has CDR1 SGDLS and CDR2 YYNGEE. Trimming at V came to 4 bases and at J to 7 bases, leaving 10 bases not matched to a gene. The CDR3 DNA follows: TGTGCCAGCAGCCCAAGGACAGGTGTCGGTGAAAAACTGTTTTTT. Protein sequence: CASSPRTGVGEKLFF.

The chain is built from TRBV5-1 and TRBJ2-2, with D maybe TRBD2 (6 bases). This CDR3 is 15 amino acids long. Trimming took 1 base from V and 6 from J, leaving 13 bases between them. CDR1 and CDR2 from the germline V gene are SGHRS and YFSETQ. CDR3 region: CASSLWAGSSGELFF. The CDR3 nucleotides read TGCGCCAGCAGCTTGTGGGCGGGATCTTCCGGGGAGCTGTTTTTT. The full variable domain, rest sourced from reference TRBV5-1 and TRBJ2-2, is KAGVTQTPRYLIKTRGQQVTLSCSPISGHRSVSWYQQTPGQGLQFLFEYFSETQRNKGNFPGRFSGRQFSNSRSEMNVSTLELGDSALYLCASSLWAGSSGELFFGEGSRLTVL.

J is TRBJ1-5 and V is TRBV2; the D gene is possibly TRBD1 (5 bases). The CDR3 is 17 residues long. V was cut by 6 bases and J by 3 bases, with 21 bases left in between. Germline values: CDR1 SNHLY, CDR2 FYNNEI. CDR3 DNA sequence: TGTGCCAGCAGACCCTCGGGGGGACCCACAAACAATCAGCCCCAGCATTTT. This translates into CASRPSGGPTNNQPQHF.

The chain is built from TRBV2 and TRBJ2-7, with D unresolved. CDR1 and CDR2 from the germline V gene are SNHLY and FYNNEI. With 10 bases removed from V and 9 bases from J, the gap between germline ends came to 19 bases. The CDR3 has 12 residues. CDR3: CAISTPPARQYF. CDR3 bases: TGTGCCATCTCAACCCCCCCCGCGCGGCAGTACTTC.

The V and J genes are TRBV5-1 and TRBJ2-1; D might be TRBD2 (5 bases). This CDR3 contains 14 residues. The V end lost 4 bases, the J end lost 6 bases, and 14 bases lay between the germline ends. The germline V gene encodes CDR1 SGHRS and CDR2 YFSETQ. CDR3 protein: CASSGATSFNEQFF. The DNA of the CDR3 is TGCGCCAGCAGCGGCGCAACTAGTTTCAATGAGCAGTTCTTC.

CDR3 DNA sequence: TGTGCCAGCGGGAAAACAGGGGGGCTTGAGACCCAGTACTTC. It codes for CASGKTGGLETQYF. The V call is TRBV19, the J call TRBJ2-5, with TRBD1 matching 8 bases. V was pared by 9 bases and J by 5 bases, with 11 bases of the junction left unmatched. The CDR3 consists of 14 residues. From germline, CDR1 is LNHDA and CDR2 SQIVND (reference sequence).

This clone was observed a handful of times. This sequence joins TRBV28 and TRBJ2-2; no clear D. V was shortened by 1 base and J by 3 bases, with 3 bases between the two germline ends. The CDR3 is made up of 13 amino acids. Germline assignment: CDR1 MDHEN and CDR2 SYDVKM. This chain's CDR3 is CASSLFYTGELFF. The CDR3 DNA sequence: TGTGCCAGCAGTTTATTCTACACCGGGGAGCTGTTTTTT.

This chain connects TRBV15 to TRBJ2-1; 11 bases agree with TRBD2. V trimming: 6 bases; J trimming: 7 bases; junction bases outside the gene matches: 2. This CDR3 comprises 13 residues. The germline V gene encodes CDR1 LNHNV and CDR2 YYDKDF (reference sequence). CDR3 amino acids: CATSSGRGNEQFF. For the CDR3, the DNA is TGTGCCACCAGTAGCGGGAGGGGGAATGAGCAGTTCTTC.

This clone was seen a few times. This chain connects TRBV9 to TRBJ2-1, with TRBD2 as a possible D gene (6 bases). Trimming pared 0 bases from V and 2 bases from J, leaving 12 bases between. Germline loops: CDR1 SGDLS, CDR2 YYNGEE. The CDR3 covers 16 residues. This CDR3 is CASSVDTGDPYNEQFF. The CDR3 DNA is TGTGCCAGCAGCGTAGATACGGGAGATCCCTACAATGAGCAGTTCTTC. The full variable domain, rest sourced from reference TRBV9 and TRBJ2-1, is DSGVTQTPKHLITATGQRVTLRCSPRSGDLSVYWYQQSLDQGLQFLIQYYNGEERAKGNILERFSAQQFPDLHSELNLSSLELGDSALYFCASSVDTGDPYNEQFFGPGTRLTVL.